This entry features one T cell receptor beta chain sequence. Its antigen specificity is not known. There are no base qualities to consult, and no much larger clone falls within one base. The library came from the immunoSEQ multiplex PCR assay. TCRdb took over this immuneACCESS table, retaining in-frame rearrangements with V and J assigned. Such tables are incomplete; in checked studies, under half of the missing clones stem from an unresolved V gene, and the remainder is unexplained. The sample data list 2,500 to 3,500 clones, and about 76% of these were observed just once. Of the sample, 12% falls within the top ten clones. This sample was included in a study of preoperative IRX-2 immunotherapy in early breast cancer (dated by TCRdb to about 2019). V is trimmed back by 5 bases and J by 5 bases, and the junction contains 4 bases that no gene match accounts for. From its cysteine to its phenylalanine, the CDR3 spans 15 amino acids. The CDR3 DNA has 45 bases and is translated from base 1. Via the germline V gene, CDR1 is SGHNT and CDR2 YENEEA.

The treatment or condition label, as the study defines it: preoperative locoregional IRX-2 cytokine immunotherapy. The samples were obtained from a phase Ib study that tested preoperative, locoregional IRX-2 cytokine immunotherapy meant to prime immune responses. Patients with early-stage breast cancer who were given IRX-2 before surgery served as donors. Specimen: tumor tissue, collected before IRX-2 immunotherapy. The TCR originated in a human donor with breast cancer. The V and J genes are TRBV11-3 and TRBJ1-6; TRBD1 matches 9 bases in the middle. The CDR3 here reads CASSPGTGNNSPLHF. In nucleotides, the sequence is TGTGCCAGCAGCCCGGGGACAGGGAATAATTCACCCCTCCACTTT.